Listed below are T cell receptor beta chains from one sample, sequenced in a study of PD-1 blockade in classical Hodgkin lymphoma. Generated by immunoSEQ multiplex PCR, the TCRdb table keeps only in-frame clones and is missing some. The top ten clones hold approximately 9.1% of a sample with 35,000 to 45,000 clones, about nine tenths of them seen once. The sample was peripheral blood mononuclear cells (PBMCs), taken at baseline. The receptors here all came from a human donor with classical Hodgkin lymphoma. CDR3s include the opening cysteine and the closing phenylalanine or tryptophan. D genes are given only for firm matches. Expanded clones are given a class, and other clones once, few, many or no size at all.

clone_size	v_call	j_call	d_call	cdr3_aa	cdr3_nt
NA	TRBV2	TRBJ1-5	NA	CASSPLRSNQPQHF	TGTGCCAGCAGTCCTCTTCGGAGCAATCAGCCCCAGCATTTT
NA	TRBV5-1	TRBJ2-6	NA	CASSRDIRNSGANVLTF	TGCGCCAGCAGCAGGGACATTCGTAACTCTGGGGCCAACGTCCTGACTTTC
NA	TRBV5-1	TRBJ2-7	TRBD2	CASSLRRASGGTAYEQYF	TGCGCCAGCAGCTTGAGGAGGGCTAGCGGGGGGACAGCCTACGAGCAGTACTTC
NA	TRBV30	TRBJ2-3	TRBD1	CAWSVRSGTGTDTQYF	TGTGCCTGGAGTGTACGTTCCGGGACAGGCACAGATACGCAGTATTTT
NA	TRBV6-6	TRBJ2-6	NA	CASSTSEAGANVLTF	TGTGCCAGCAGTACCTCGGAAGCGGGGGCCAACGTCCTGACTTTC
once	TRBV9	TRBJ1-2	TRBD1	CASSLGTGLDYGYTF	TGTGCCAGCAGCCTAGGGACAGGGTTAGACTATGGCTACACCTTC
NA	TRBV10-3	TRBJ2-7	TRBD1	CAISRDSLWEQYF	TGTGCCATCAGCAGGGACAGCCTGTGGGAGCAGTACTTC
NA	TRBV29-1	TRBJ1-2	TRBD1	CSVGDRTDGYTF	TGCAGCGTTGGGGACAGAACAGATGGCTACACCTTC
NA	TRBV5-1	TRBJ1-1	NA	CASSLGLSPNTEAFF	TGCGCCAGCAGCTTGGGGCTTTCACCGAACACTGAAGCTTTCTTT
NA	TRBV6-1	TRBJ2-1	TRBD2	CASSERPSGRGEQFF	TGTGCCAGCAGTGAGAGACCCTCAGGGAGGGGTGAGCAGTTCTTC
NA	TRBV2	TRBJ2-7	NA	CASSYWLGDLAEQYF	TGTGCCAGCAGTTATTGGTTAGGGGATCTTGCCGAGCAGTACTTC
NA	TRBV6-6	TRBJ2-5	NA	CASSYSRSETQYF	TGTGCCAGCAGTTACTCCCGGTCGGAGACCCAGTACTTC
NA	TRBV27	TRBJ2-1	NA	CASQDVARNEQFF	TGTGCCAGCCAAGACGTCGCGCGGAATGAGCAGTTCTTC
NA	TRBV7-5	TRBJ1-3	NA	CARSLEGRVQGISVGRAGNTIYF	TGTGCCAGAAGCTTAGAAGGTCGGGTGCAGGGGATCTCTGTCGGGAGAGCGGGAAACACCATATATTTT
NA	TRBV9	TRBJ2-7	NA	CASSVDGITYEQYF	TGTGCCAGCAGCGTAGATGGAATAACCTACGAGCAGTACTTC
NA	TRBV9	TRBJ2-2	NA	CASSADSFANTGELFF	TGTGCCAGCAGCGCAGACAGTTTTGCGAACACCGGGGAGCTGTTTTTT
NA	TRBV2	TRBJ2-2	NA	CASSLTGSGELFF	TGTGCCAGCAGCTTAACAGGGTCCGGGGAGCTGTTTTTT
NA	TRBV7-9	TRBJ2-3	NA	CASTDSTSTDTQYF	TGTGCCAGCACCGACTCGACCAGCACAGATACGCAGTATTTT
once	TRBV28	TRBJ2-2	NA	CASSFGTGRASGSGNTGELFF	TGTGCCAGCAGTTTCGGGACAGGGAGGGCTAGCGGGAGTGGTAACACCGGGGAGCTGTTTTTT
NA	TRBV7-9	TRBJ2-1	NA	CASSLDQESSSYNEQFF	TGTGCCAGCAGCTTAGACCAGGAATCTAGCTCCTACAATGAGCAGTTCTTC
NA	TRBV7-8	TRBJ2-5	NA	CASSFSAPDRYDETQYF	TGTGCCAGCAGCTTTTCTGCCCCCGACCGGTATGATGAGACCCAGTACTTC
NA	TRBV6-1	TRBJ2-1	TRBD2	CASYPELADNEQFF	TGTGCCAGCTACCCGGAACTAGCGGACAATGAGCAGTTCTTC
NA	TRBV6-5	TRBJ2-3	NA	CASSSTASTDTQYF	TGTGCCAGCAGTTCGACCGCTAGCACAGATACGCAGTATTTT
NA	TRBV19	TRBJ2-1	TRBD2	CASKAGGMVNEQFF	TGTGCCAGTAAAGCGGGAGGGATGGTCAATGAGCAGTTCTTC
NA	TRBV9	TRBJ2-5	NA	CASSRGQETQYF	TGTGCCAGTTCAAGGGGTCAAGAGACCCAGTACTTC
few	TRBV29-1	TRBJ1-2	NA	CSVEDRIGTFYGYTF	TGCAGCGTTGAAGATCGTATCGGGACATTCTATGGCTACACCTTC
NA	TRBV4-3	TRBJ2-1	NA	CASSQEKLSSDYNEQFF	TGCGCCAGCAGCCAAGAAAAATTGTCTAGCGATTACAATGAGCAGTTCTTC
few	TRBV6-5	TRBJ1-6	TRBD1	CASRKDRGRTLHF	TGTGCCAGCAGAAAAGACAGGGGAAGAACCCTCCACTTT
NA	TRBV9	TRBJ2-2	TRBD2	CASSVTGLGAGADTGELFF	TGTGCCAGCAGCGTAACGGGCTTGGGAGCGGGGGCGGACACCGGGGAGCTGTTTTTT
NA	TRBV5-3	TRBJ1-6	NA	CARSLGQESSYNSPLHF	TGTGCCAGAAGCTTGGGGCAGGAGAGCTCCTATAATTCACCCCTCCACTTT
NA	TRBV19	TRBJ2-1	TRBD1	CASRGQGMTYNEQFF	TGTGCCAGTAGAGGACAGGGTATGACCTACAATGAGCAGTTCTTC
NA	TRBV7-6	TRBJ1-6	NA	CASSLDVRTPLHF	TGTGCCAGCAGCTTAGATGTCCGGACACCCCTCCACTTT
NA	TRBV18	TRBJ2-7	TRBD2	CASSSNAELAGMTYEQYF	TGTGCCAGCTCATCCAACGCCGAACTAGCGGGGATGACCTACGAGCAGTACTTC
NA	TRBV15	TRBJ2-3	TRBD2	CATSRGTSGRRSADTQYF	TGTGCCACCAGCAGAGGGACTAGCGGGAGAAGATCTGCAGATACGCAGTATTTT
NA	TRBV27	TRBJ2-2	NA	CASSLTGAAGELFF	TGTGCCAGCAGTTTAACGGGGGCTGCCGGGGAGCTGTTTTTT
NA	TRBV5-1	TRBJ2-1	TRBD2	CASSLGRGGYNNEQFF	TGCGCCAGCAGCTTGGGTCGCGGGGGGTACAACAATGAGCAGTTCTTC
NA	TRBV11-2	TRBJ2-5	TRBD2	CASSLSGGETQYF	TGTGCCAGCAGTCTAAGCGGGGGAGAGACCCAGTACTTC
NA	TRBV29-1	TRBJ1-2	TRBD1	CSVRQGYRYGYTF	TGCAGCGTCCGACAGGGCTATAGATATGGCTACACCTTC
NA	TRBV6-5	TRBJ1-1	NA	CASSPSPNFEAFF	TGTGCCAGCAGTCCCAGCCCTAACTTTGAAGCTTTCTTT
NA	TRBV5-1	TRBJ2-7	TRBD1	CASSLRGTGFDEQYF	TGCGCCAGCAGCTTGCGAGGGACAGGGTTCGACGAGCAGTACTTC
NA	TRBV5-1	TRBJ2-3	TRBD2	CASRLAGSFTGTQYF	TGCGCCAGCAGGCTAGCGGGATCTTTCACAGGGACGCAGTATTTT
NA	TRBV19	TRBJ2-3	TRBD1	CASSTEDRVTDTQYF	TGTGCCAGTAGTACCGAGGACAGGGTTACAGATACGCAGTATTTT
NA	TRBV27	TRBJ1-5	NA	CASSSDLGGNQPQHF	TGTGCCAGCAGTTCTGATCTTGGGGGCAATCAGCCCCAGCATTTT
NA	TRBV4-3	TRBJ2-2	NA	CASSQSAAGPGELFF	TGCGCCAGCAGCCAATCAGCAGCTGGGCCCGGGGAGCTGTTTTTT
NA	TRBV7-9	TRBJ1-1	NA	CASSFLVGGTEAFF	TGTGCCAGCAGCTTCCTAGTGGGGGGCACTGAAGCTTTCTTT
NA	TRBV5-6	TRBJ1-5	TRBD1	CASSSDRGGQPQHF	TGTGCCAGCAGCTCCGACAGGGGTGGTCAGCCCCAGCATTTT
NA	TRBV4-1	TRBJ2-3	NA	CASSQVTGTPSTDTQYF	TGCGCCAGCAGCCAAGTTACCGGGACCCCTAGCACAGATACGCAGTATTTT
NA	TRBV19	TRBJ2-7	TRBD1	CASSISSGTASYEQYF	TGTGCCAGTAGTATATCTTCCGGGACAGCCTCCTACGAGCAGTACTTC
NA	TRBV6-5	TRBJ1-1	NA	CASSYLAGLSTEAFF	TGTGCCAGCAGTTACCTTGCGGGGTTAAGCACTGAAGCTTTCTTT
NA	TRBV27	TRBJ1-6	TRBD1	CASSRQGQYNSPLHF	TGTGCCAGCAGTCGACAGGGCCAGTATAATTCACCCCTCCACTTT
once	TRBV11-3	TRBJ2-2	NA	CASSPGGELFF	TGTGCCAGCAGCCCAGGCGGGGAGCTGTTTTTT
few	TRBV18	TRBJ2-1	NA	CASSLTSGPGEQFF	TGTGCCAGCTCACTCACGAGCGGGCCGGGTGAGCAGTTCTTC
once	TRBV18	TRBJ2-1	TRBD2	CASSELAGAYNEQFF	TGTGCCAGCTCAGAACTAGCGGGAGCTTACAATGAGCAGTTCTTC
NA	TRBV7-2	TRBJ2-1	TRBD1	CASHNPDRVYIEQFF	TGTGCCAGCCACAACCCGGACAGGGTGTATATTGAGCAGTTCTTC
NA	TRBV5-1	TRBJ1-2	TRBD1	CASSVGQGNYGYTF	TGCGCCAGCAGCGTGGGACAGGGGAACTATGGCTACACCTTC
NA	TRBV30	TRBJ2-3	TRBD2	CAWSRLAGVDTDTQYF	TGTGCCTGGAGTCGACTAGCGGGAGTTGACACAGATACGCAGTATTTT
NA	TRBV7-3	TRBJ2-5	NA	CASSPQSGPQETQYF	TGTGCCAGCAGCCCCCAGTCGGGCCCCCAAGAGACCCAGTACTTC
NA	TRBV4-2	TRBJ1-1	TRBD1	CASSQVRGTGGYTEAFF	TGTGCCAGCAGCCAAGTACGAGGGACAGGGGGATACACTGAAGCTTTCTTT
NA	TRBV9	TRBJ2-7	NA	CASSPWGDSYEQYF	TGTGCCAGCAGCCCTTGGGGGGACTCTTACGAGCAGTACTTC
once	TRBV6-5	TRBJ2-2	NA	CASSTTGELFF	TGTGCCAGCAGTACGACCGGAGAGCTGTTTTTT